This T cell receptor (beta chain) was sequenced during a study of a mutant IDH1 vaccine in newly diagnosed glioma. Study-level information: Mean patient age was around 40 years; about 60% were male and around 40% female. Those enrolled had earlier been treated with radiotherapy, temozolomide, or both, mostly both.

As to this clone: Its antigen is still unknown.

The V segment lost 3 bases and the J segment 5 bases; nucleotides outside the gene matches: 11. There are 17 residues in the CDR3. The germline gives CDR1 SGDLS, CDR2 YYNGEE. Specified time point: week 11, during vaccination. The study gave 300 ug of mutant IDH1 20-mer peptide per vaccine dose, with topical imiquimod. Generated by immunoSEQ multiplex PCR, the TCRdb table keeps only in-frame clones and is missing some. The sample lists some 54,000 clones, roughly 90% occurring once. The source was PBMCs, collected from a glioma patient whose treatment included an IDH1 peptide vaccine. The V gene is TRBV9, the J gene TRBJ2-2, with 9 bases fitting TRBD1. The receptor's source is a man in his forties or fifties with glioma. The CDR3 sequence: CASSAPRDRVVTGELFF. The DNA of the CDR3 is TGTGCCAGCAGCGCCCCCCGGGACAGGGTGGTGACCGGGGAGCTGTTTTTT.